One sample yielded the 2 T cell receptor beta chains listed below, sequenced in a study of blood T cell repertoires in COVID-19. Method: immunoSEQ multiplex PCR; TCRdb's copy keeps in-frame clones and lacks some. The sample has some 200,000 clones; about 80% are singletons. The sample was PBMCs or T cells enriched from blood (not recorded which). Receptors originate from a woman between 40 and 50 years old with acute COVID-19.

The V call is TRBV7-2, the J call TRBJ2-3, with TRBD2 matching over 8 bases. CDR1 is SGHTA and CDR2 is FQGNSA in the germline V gene. The ends lost 3 bases at V and 4 bases at J; junction bases unmatched: 12. The CDR3 is 17 amino acids. The DNA for the CDR3 is TGTGCCAGCAGCTTGGGCTCGGGGGGGATCCCATCAGATACGCAGTATTTT. Translation: CASSLGSGGIPSDTQYF.

The chain joins TRBV9 to TRBJ1-3; D unclear. The CDR3 is 15 residues long. V was pared by 0 bases and J by 0 bases, with 7 bases between. The germline V gene encodes CDR1 SGDLS and CDR2 YYNGEE. The CDR3 reads CASSVGWHSGNTIYF. As DNA, the CDR3 is TGTGCCAGCAGCGTAGGATGGCACTCTGGAAACACCATATATTTT.